This TCR beta chain came from a study of cytomegalovirus exposure and HLA in healthy donors. Study in general: An earlier analysis identified more than 95 million unique TCR beta sequences in 150 million to 200 million T cells. Study findings and constraints: Later analysis associated a missense DCLRE1C variant with TCR beta V- and J-gene trimming. A cluster of highly shared sequence variants was likely a sequencing artifact.

Primers included in the PCR were 60 Vbeta and 13 Jbeta primers. TCRdb's copy holds only in-frame clones and misses some; the assay was immunoSEQ multiplex PCR. The data hold 100,000 to 150,000 clones, with approximately 73% observed a single time. As for this clone: Its antigen is not identified.

The V gene lost 0 bases and the J gene lost 10 bases, with 11 bases spanning the gap. Germline V gene sequence: CDR1 SGDLS, CDR2 YYNGEE. This CDR3 comprises 14 residues. The V and J genes are TRBV9 and TRBJ1-6; weak D call: TRBD1 (5 bases). The source material was PBMCs. This receptor was taken from a man aged 55 to 70 in good health and CMV-seropositive. The CDR3 sequence is CASSVDGARSPLHF. The CDR3 region has the DNA TGTGCCAGCAGCGTAGATGGGGCCCGCTCACCCCTCCACTTT.